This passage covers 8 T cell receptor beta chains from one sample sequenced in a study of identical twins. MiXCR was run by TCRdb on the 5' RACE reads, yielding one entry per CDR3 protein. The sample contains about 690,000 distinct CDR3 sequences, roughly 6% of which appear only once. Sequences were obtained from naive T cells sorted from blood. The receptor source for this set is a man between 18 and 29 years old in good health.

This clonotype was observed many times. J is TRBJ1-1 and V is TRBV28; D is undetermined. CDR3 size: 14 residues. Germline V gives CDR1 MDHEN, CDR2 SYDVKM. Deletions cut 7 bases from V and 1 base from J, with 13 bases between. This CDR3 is CASTPAPSNTEAFF. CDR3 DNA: TGTGCCAGCACCCCTGCCCCTTCGAACACTGAAGCTTTCTTT. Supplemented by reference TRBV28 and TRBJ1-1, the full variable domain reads DVKVTQSSRYLVKRTGEKVFLECVQDMDHENMFWYRQDPGLGLRLIYFSYDVKMKEKGDIPEGYSVSREKKERFSLILESASTNQTSMYLCASTPAPSNTEAFFGQGTRLTVV.

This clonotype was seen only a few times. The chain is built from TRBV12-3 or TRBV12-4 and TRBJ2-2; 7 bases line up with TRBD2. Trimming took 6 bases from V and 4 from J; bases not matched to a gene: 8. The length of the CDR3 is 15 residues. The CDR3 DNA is TGTGCCAGCAGCCCTAGCGGCCCCATCACCGGGGAGCTGTTTTTT. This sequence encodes CASSPSGPITGELFF.

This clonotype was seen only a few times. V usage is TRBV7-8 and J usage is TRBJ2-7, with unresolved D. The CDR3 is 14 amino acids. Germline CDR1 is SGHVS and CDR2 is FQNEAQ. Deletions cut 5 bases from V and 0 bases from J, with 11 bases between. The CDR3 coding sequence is TGTGCCAGCAGCCCCTCCGGAGTCTCCTACGAGCAGTACTTC. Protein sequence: CASSPSGVSYEQYF.

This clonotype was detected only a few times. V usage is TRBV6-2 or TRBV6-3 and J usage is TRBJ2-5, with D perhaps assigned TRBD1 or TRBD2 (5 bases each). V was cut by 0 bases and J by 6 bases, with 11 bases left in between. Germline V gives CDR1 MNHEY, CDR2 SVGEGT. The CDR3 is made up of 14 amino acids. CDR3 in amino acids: CASSYSGTRKTQYF. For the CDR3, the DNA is TGTGCCAGCAGTTACTCCGGGACGAGGAAGACCCAGTACTTC.

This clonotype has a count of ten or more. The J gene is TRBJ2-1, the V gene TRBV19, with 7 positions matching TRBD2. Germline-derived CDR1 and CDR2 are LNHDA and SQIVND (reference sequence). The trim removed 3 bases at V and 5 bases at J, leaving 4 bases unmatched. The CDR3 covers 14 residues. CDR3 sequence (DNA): TGTGCCAGTAGTATGCAAGCGGGGAACAATGAGCAGTTCTTC. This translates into CASSMQAGNNEQFF.

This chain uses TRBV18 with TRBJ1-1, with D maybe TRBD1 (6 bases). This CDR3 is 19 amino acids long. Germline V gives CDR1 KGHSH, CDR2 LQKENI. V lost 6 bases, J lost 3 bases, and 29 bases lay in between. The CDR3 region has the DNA TGTGCCAGCTCGGCACTACCTCGTCCGCATGGGGGGCGTGACACTGAAGCTTTCTTT. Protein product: CASSALPRPHGGRDTEAFF.

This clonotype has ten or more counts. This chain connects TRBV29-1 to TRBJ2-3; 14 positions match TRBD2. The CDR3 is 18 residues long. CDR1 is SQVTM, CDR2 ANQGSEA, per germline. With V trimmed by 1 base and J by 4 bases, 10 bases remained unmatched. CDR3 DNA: TGCAGCGTTGAAGGACTAGCGGGAGGGTCCCTTAGTCCAGATACGCAGTATTTT. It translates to CSVEGLAGGSLSPDTQYF.

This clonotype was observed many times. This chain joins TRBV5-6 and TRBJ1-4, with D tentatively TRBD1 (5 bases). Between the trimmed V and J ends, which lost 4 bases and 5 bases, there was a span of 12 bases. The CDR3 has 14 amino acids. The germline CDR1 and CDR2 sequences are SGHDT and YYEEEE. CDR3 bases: TGTGCCAGCAGCGACAGTCAGCGGAATGAAAAACTGTTTTTT. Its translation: CASSDSQRNEKLFF.